The 10 T cell receptor beta chains below come from one sample, sequenced in a study of graft-versus-host responses after intestinal transplantation. Profiled with immunoSEQ multiplex PCR; TCRdb holds only in-frame clones, not every one. The sample gives about 110,000 clones, around 93% of which show up once; 0.5% to 0.6% is in the top ten. What these receptors recognize is not known. Sample: unstimulated CD8+ T cells sorted from spleen or lymph node cells, taken before intestinal transplant. These receptors all come from a human donor who received an intestinal transplant.

The chain carries TRBV5-1 and TRBJ2-5, with D possibly matching TRBD1 (6 bases). Germline CDR1 reads SGHRS; CDR2 reads YFSETQ. The CDR3 runs to 16 residues. V was shortened by 0 bases and J by 0 bases, with 12 bases between the two germline ends. The CDR3 nucleotides read TGCGCCAGCAGCTTGGGGCAGGGGACGTACCAAGAGACCCAGTACTTC. It is translated as CASSLGQGTYQETQYF.

This rearrangement joins TRBV13 to TRBJ2-5; D perhaps matches TRBD2 (5 bases). V dropped 3 bases and J dropped 3 bases, with 11 bases sitting between them. The CDR3 runs 14 residues. Germline V gives CDR1 PRHDT, CDR2 FYEKMQ (reference sequence). The DNA of the CDR3 is TGTGCCAGCAGCTTTGGAGGATTCGAAGAGACCCAGTACTTC. This gives the protein CASSFGGFEETQYF.

The V call is TRBV28, the J call TRBJ2-7; 7 bases fit TRBD1. V shed 4 bases and J 2 bases; nucleotides not matched to a gene: 5. CDR3 length: 14 residues. CDR1 and CDR2 from the germline V gene are MDHEN and SYDVKM. CDR3 nucleotide sequence: TGTGCCAGCAGTTATACCGGGACAGCCTACGAGCAGTACTTC. Translated: CASSYTGTAYEQYF.

The chain has TRBV4-1 and TRBJ2-7; tentatively, D is TRBD1 (7 bases). V was pared by 2 bases and J by 0 bases, with 17 bases between. The CDR3 runs 17 residues. CDR1 is MGHRA, CDR2 YSYEKL, per germline. The DNA of the CDR3 is TGCGCCAGCAGCCAATCGGGAGTGGGACAGAGCTCCTACGAGCAGTACTTC. This codes for CASSQSGVGQSSYEQYF.

The chain recombines TRBV12-5 with TRBJ2-7; D ambiguous. This CDR3 is 12 amino acids long. Trimming pared 3 bases from V and 0 bases from J, leaving 3 bases between. CDR1 LGHNT and CDR2 FRNRAP come from the germline V gene. DNA for the CDR3: TGTGCTAGTGGTTTATCCTCCTACGAGCAGTACTTC. This translates into CASGLSSYEQYF.

The chain is built from TRBV4-1 and TRBJ1-1; D not certain. The V end lost 1 base, the J end lost 4 bases, and 7 bases lay between the germline ends. This CDR3 is built from 13 residues. Germline V gene lookup returns CDR1 MGHRA and CDR2 YSYEKL. The CDR3 sequence is CASSQVEATEAFF. DNA of the CDR3: TGCGCCAGCAGCCAAGTTGAGGCCACTGAAGCTTTCTTT.

This clone appeared once. This chain joins TRBV10-2 and TRBJ1-1, with 7 bases fitting TRBD1. The CDR3 sequence is 14 residues long. Germline trimming cut 3 bases from V and 1 base from J; bases unmatched to any gene: 2. From germline, CDR1 is WSHSY and CDR2 SAAADI. This chain's CDR3 is CASSEEGANTEAFF. CDR3 sequence (DNA): TGCGCCAGCAGTGAAGAGGGGGCGAACACTGAAGCTTTCTTT.

The rearrangement links TRBV10-3 to TRBJ2-3, with TRBD2 identical over 8 bases. The germline V gene encodes CDR1 ENHRY and CDR2 SYGVKD. Trimming took 4 bases from V and 0 from J; bases not matched to a gene: 3. This CDR3 region has 15 residues. Here the CDR3 DNA reads TGTGCCATCAGTGGGACTAGCTCTAGCACAGATACGCAGTATTTT. Residues: CAISGTSSSTDTQYF.

This chain joins TRBV27 and TRBJ2-5, with no clear D. The end of the DNA aligns better with TRBJ2-7, so the J call may be wrong. CDR1 MNHEY and CDR2 SMNVEV come from the germline V gene (reference sequence). The CDR3 is 11 amino acids. For the CDR3, the DNA is TGTGCCAGCAGCTGGGGCTACGAGCAGTACTTC. Translated, it gives CASSWGYEQYF.

V usage is TRBV11-2 and J usage is TRBJ2-6; no firm D call. Germline V CDR1 and CDR2: SGHAT, FQNNGV. The CDR3 has 15 amino acids. The V end was cut by 1 base, the J end by 4 bases, with 8 bases between. CDR3 DNA: TGTGCCAGCAGCTTAGGGATTGGAGGGGCCAACGTCCTGACTTTC. Protein product: CASSLGIGGANVLTF.